This entry lists 32 T cell receptor beta chains sequenced from one sample in a study of Graves' ophthalmopathy and Graves' hyperthyroidism. The authors amplified TCR beta CDR3 regions, and they did so from RNA transcripts for repertoire sequencing. HTBI primers were employed in first-round RT-PCR, then a second-round multiplex PCR followed. Each CDR3 protein gets one entry after TCRdb re-called the multiplex PCR reads with MiXCR. The table includes about 370,000 distinct CDR3 sequences, 17% detected once. The specimen sequenced was peripheral blood. The receptor source for this set is an adult woman with stable Graves' hyperthyroidism.

This clonotype showed up many times. The chain employs TRBV6-5 and TRBJ2-7, with no clear D. The V gene lost 4 bases and the J gene lost 2 bases, with 6 bases spanning the gap. Germline CDR1 and CDR2: MNHEY and SVGAGI. This CDR3 has 12 residues. CDR3 sequence: CASSSWAYEQYF. Here the CDR3 DNA reads TGTGCCAGCAGTTCGTGGGCCTACGAGCAGTACTTC.

The rearrangement joins TRBV19 to TRBJ1-1; 8 nucleotides line up with TRBD1. V shed 2 bases and J 5 bases; nucleotides not matched to a gene: 10. The CDR3 has 16 amino acids. The germline gives CDR1 LNHDA, CDR2 SQIVND (reference sequence). The CDR3 region has the DNA TGTGCCAGTAGTATAAAGGTGGACAGGGAGGGGACTGAAGCTTTCTTT. Translated: CASSIKVDREGTEAFF.

This clonotype was found many times. The chain carries TRBV12-3 or TRBV12-4 and TRBJ2-5; 12 bases match TRBD2. This CDR3 has 15 residues. The V and J ends lost 6 bases and 5 bases, in that order; junction bases with no gene match: 7. CDR3 DNA sequence: TGTGCCAGCAGGCTAGCGGGAGGGCCGGTCGAGACCCAGTACTTC. It specifies CASRLAGGPVETQYF.

This clonotype was picked up many times. V and J are TRBV20-1 and TRBJ2-7, with TRBD2 identical over 9 bases. The CDR3 extends over 14 amino acids. J lost 2 bases, V lost 5 bases, and 7 bases had no gene match. Germline loops: CDR1 DFQATT, CDR2 SNEGSKA (reference sequence). In nucleotides, the CDR3 is TGCAGTGCTCGTCAGCGGGAGGTACCCTACGAGCAGTACTTC. Residues: CSARQREVPYEQYF.

This clonotype was found many times. The chain joins TRBV25-1 to TRBJ1-2, with D maybe TRBD1 (6 bases). Per the germline V gene, CDR1 is MGHDK and CDR2 is SYGVNS. The V and J ends lost 3 bases and 6 bases respectively, with 14 bases between them. The CDR3 has 14 amino acids. The CDR3 loop reads CASSENRVGNGYTF. The CDR3 DNA sequence: TGTGCCAGCAGTGAGAACAGGGTCGGGAATGGCTACACCTTC.

This clonotype showed up just once. CDR3 sequence (DNA): TGTGCCAGCAGCACCCCGACAAAATCTAACTATGGCTACACCTTC. This translates into CASSTPTKSNYGYTF. J is TRBJ1-2 and V is TRBV6-1, with no clear D. V lost 6 bases and J 0 bases, leaving 14 bases between the germline ends. This CDR3 has 15 amino acids. The germline gives CDR1 MNHNS, CDR2 SASEGT.

This clonotype was observed at least ten times. The rearrangement joins TRBV27 to TRBJ2-2, with D possibly being TRBD1 (5 bases). Trimming pared 4 bases from V and 0 bases from J, leaving 24 bases between. Germline V gene data show CDR1 as MNHEY and CDR2 as SMNVEV (reference sequence). The CDR3 is 20 residues long. The CDR3 DNA reads as TGTGCCAGCAGTTCGTATCAGGGTATGGGTGAGCGAGCGAACACCGGGGAGCTGTTTTTT. Translating gives CASSSYQGMGERANTGELFF.

The chain recombines TRBV5-5 with TRBJ1-2, with a weak D call TRBD1 (5 bases). The ends were cut back, 4 bases at V and 7 bases at J, with 20 bases in the middle. The CDR3 is 15 amino acids. From germline, CDR1 is SGHKS and CDR2 YYEKEE (reference sequence). As DNA, the CDR3 is TGTGCCAGCAGCCCCGCGGGCAGGGAGGGGTTTGGCTACACCTTC. This sequence encodes CASSPAGREGFGYTF.

The chain links TRBV19 to TRBJ1-2, with a weak D call TRBD1 (5 bases). This CDR3 spans 11 amino acids. V lost 10 bases and J lost 4, with 10 bases in between. Germline CDR1 is LNHDA and CDR2 is SQIVND (reference sequence). The CDR3 loop is CATRDGYGYTF. Written as DNA, the CDR3 is TGTGCCACCCGGGACGGCTATGGCTACACCTTC.

This clonotype was seen ten or more times. The chain has TRBV6-5 and TRBJ1-1, with D uncertain. Trimming took 6 bases from V and 1 from J, leaving 9 bases between them. This CDR3 is 13 amino acids long. CDR1 and CDR2 from the germline V gene are MNHEY and SVGAGI. DNA for the CDR3: TGTGCCAGCAGATTGGACGGGAACACTGAAGCTTTCTTT. It specifies CASRLDGNTEAFF.

This clonotype was seen many times. The chain recombines TRBV2 with TRBJ2-7, with D perhaps TRBD2 (6 bases). V was shortened by 9 bases and J by 9 bases, with 12 bases between the two germline ends. The CDR3 contains 10 residues. Germline V gene lookup returns CDR1 SNHLY and CDR2 FYNNEI. CDR3 protein: CASSEGVQYF. The CDR3 DNA follows: TGTGCCAGTTCGGAGGGAGTGCAGTACTTC.

This clonotype was counted a few times. This chain links TRBV11-2 with TRBJ2-5; 9 bases match TRBD2. The CDR3 runs 17 residues. Trimming cost V 5 bases and J 1 base; bases outside gene matches: 11. Germline V gene sequence: CDR1 SGHAT, CDR2 FQNNGV. This CDR3 is CASSPSAVAGVQETQYF. DNA of the CDR3: TGTGCCAGCAGCCCGTCGGCGGTAGCGGGGGTCCAAGAGACCCAGTACTTC.

This clonotype was recorded many times. The chain employs TRBV2 and TRBJ2-7, with 11 bases lining up with TRBD2. Germline V lookup: CDR1 SNHLY, CDR2 FYNNEI. Trimming cost V 2 bases and J 5 bases; bases outside gene matches: 8. There are 16 residues in the CDR3. In DNA, the CDR3 is TGTGCCAGCAGTGAACTAGCGGGAGGCCGCGGGGACGAGCAGTACTTC. This encodes CASSELAGGRGDEQYF. The entire variable domain, with the rest obtained from reference TRBV2 and TRBJ2-7, is as follows: EPEVTQTPSHQVTQMGQEVILRCVPISNHLYFYWYRQILGQKVEFLVSFYNNEISEKSEIFDDQFSVERPDGSNFTLKIRSTKLEDSAMYFCASSELAGGRGDEQYFGPGTRLTVT.

V and J are TRBV6-2 or TRBV6-3 and TRBJ1-1, with 7 bases identical to TRBD1. Trimming took 5 bases from V and 6 from J; bases not matched to a gene: 12. Germline V CDR1 and CDR2: MNHEY, SVGEGT. This CDR3 is built from 15 residues. CDR3 sequence: CASSLEQTGYPEAFF. CDR3 DNA sequence: TGTGCCAGCAGTCTTGAACAGACAGGGTACCCTGAAGCTTTCTTT.

This clonotype was counted ten times or more. This chain joins TRBV6-2 or TRBV6-3 and TRBJ2-7; TRBD1 aligns across 8 bases. The CDR3 runs 15 residues. In germline, CDR1 is MNHEY, CDR2 SVGEGT. With V trimmed by 6 bases and J by 0 bases, 7 bases remained unmatched. The CDR3: CASSYRDRSSYEQYF. The CDR3 DNA reads as TGTGCCAGCAGCTACCGGGACAGGAGCTCCTACGAGCAGTACTTC.

This clonotype was detected a few times. The chain joins TRBV10-3 to TRBJ2-2; D is perhaps TRBD1 (5 bases). Germline V gene lookup returns CDR1 ENHRY and CDR2 SYGVKD. This CDR3 region has 12 residues. Between the trimmed V and J ends, which lost 10 bases and 4 bases, there was a span of 10 bases. CDR3 bases: TGTGCCACCCGGCAGGGCACCGGGGAGCTGTTTTTT. Residues: CATRQGTGELFF.

The chain carries TRBV12-3 or TRBV12-4 and TRBJ1-1; D gene uncertain. This CDR3 comprises 13 residues. Trimming stripped 4 bases from V and 1 base from J, with 7 bases between. The CDR3 is CASSSVPNTEAFF. CDR3 DNA sequence: TGTGCCAGCAGTTCAGTACCGAACACTGAAGCTTTCTTT.

A few counts support this clonotype. This chain links TRBV5-6 with TRBJ2-7; the D gene is possibly TRBD1 (6 bases). Trimming shortened V by 7 bases and J by 8 bases, and 19 bases separated the two germline ends. Germline V gene lookup returns CDR1 SGHDT and CDR2 YYEEEE. The CDR3 runs 13 residues. The CDR3, as DNA: TGTGCCAGCTCCCCAACAGGGTGGTCGAAGCAGTACTTC. As protein: CASSPTGWSKQYF.

This clonotype was picked up many times. The chain joins TRBV29-1 to TRBJ2-7; 9 bases agree with TRBD1. The CDR3 has 12 residues. In germline, CDR1 is SQVTM, CDR2 ANQGSEA. V lost 6 bases and J lost 3; bases outside the gene matches: 3. The CDR3 loop is CSVRGQGYEQYF. The CDR3 DNA reads as TGCAGCGTGAGGGGACAGGGCTACGAGCAGTACTTC.

This clonotype showed up many times. V is TRBV12-5 and J is TRBJ2-7; D gene unclear. Looked up from germline, CDR1 is LGHNT and CDR2 is FRNRAP. V was clipped by 7 bases and J by 1 base, with 11 bases between them. This CDR3 spans 13 amino acids. This CDR3 is CASAARLSYEQYF. CDR3 DNA: TGTGCTAGTGCCGCCCGTTTATCCTACGAGCAGTACTTC.

This clonotype was detected ten times or more. The V and J genes are TRBV12-3 or TRBV12-4 and TRBJ1-1; D is possibly TRBD1 (6 bases). The CDR3 extends over 16 amino acids. The V end was cut by 5 bases, the J end by 4 bases, with 20 bases between. The CDR3 nucleotides read TGTGCCAGCAGTCGGAATCTGGGGGCGGAAGGCACTGAAGCTTTCTTT. It is translated as CASSRNLGAEGTEAFF.

This clonotype was detected many times. This chain uses TRBV2 with TRBJ2-2, with TRBD1 matching 8 bases. V was pared by 8 bases and J by 7 bases, with 6 bases of the junction left unmatched. This CDR3 has 13 amino acids. Germline-derived CDR1 and CDR2 are SNHLY and FYNNEI. CDR3 protein: CASGGQVGGELFF. The CDR3 DNA is TGTGCCAGCGGGGGACAGGTGGGCGGGGAGCTGTTTTTT.

This clonotype was detected ten times or more. The rearrangement links TRBV6-1 to TRBJ2-7, with 7 bases aligning to TRBD2. The V and J ends lost 6 bases and 6 bases, in that order; junction bases with no gene match: 14. CDR1 and CDR2 from the germline V gene are MNHNS and SASEGT. CDR3 size: 15 residues. CDR3: CASSAGQGRVGEQYF. The CDR3 bases are TGTGCCAGCAGCGCAGGACAAGGGAGGGTAGGCGAGCAGTACTTC.

This clonotype was counted ten times or more. The chain links TRBV28 to TRBJ1-5, with 10 positions matching TRBD1. After removal of 4 bases from V and 3 bases from J, the junction contained 3 bases not matched to a gene. In germline, CDR1 is MDHEN, CDR2 SYDVKM. This CDR3 comprises 15 residues. DNA of the CDR3: TGTGCCAGCAGTTCCGGGACAGGGGCCAATCAGCCCCAGCATTTT. Its protein is CASSSGTGANQPQHF.

This clonotype was seen at least ten times. V gene TRBV20-1 combines with J gene TRBJ1-3; weak D call: TRBD1 (5 bases). With 4 bases removed from V and 2 bases from J, the gap between germline ends came to 15 bases. Germline-derived CDR1 and CDR2 are DFQATT and SNEGSKA (reference sequence). This CDR3 comprises 15 residues. CDR3 sequence (DNA): TGCAGTGCTACCACAGTACAGGCACCTGGAAACACCATATATTTT. This codes for CSATTVQAPGNTIYF.

This clonotype was detected ten times or more. V is TRBV2 and J is TRBJ2-7; the D gene is possibly TRBD1 (6 bases). V lost 6 bases, J lost 2 bases, and 11 bases lay in between. CDR1 is SNHLY, CDR2 FYNNEI, per germline. The CDR3 has 13 residues. The chain's CDR3 is CASRRTATYEQYF. Here the CDR3 DNA reads TGTGCCAGCAGGCGGACAGCAACCTACGAGCAGTACTTC.

Ten or more counts support this clonotype. The rearrangement uses TRBV29-1 and TRBJ2-6; D perhaps matches TRBD1 (5 bases). This CDR3 has 14 amino acids. CDR1 is SQVTM and CDR2 is ANQGSEA in the germline V gene. V lost 4 bases to trimming and J lost 1 base, with 8 bases between them. In nucleotides, the CDR3 is TGCAGCGTTGTCGCAGGGTCTGGGGCCAACGTCCTGACTTTC. This codes for CSVVAGSGANVLTF.

Ten or more counts support this clonotype. V gene TRBV6-2 or TRBV6-3 combines with J gene TRBJ2-7; TRBD2 might be the D (5 bases). V lost 0 bases, J lost 1 base, and 13 bases lay in between. CDR1 is MNHEY and CDR2 is SVGEGT in the germline V gene. This CDR3 has 16 residues. The CDR3 sequence: CASSYSQRKPSYEQYF. The DNA of the CDR3 is TGTGCCAGCAGTTACTCGCAGCGGAAACCATCCTACGAGCAGTACTTC.

This clonotype was detected only a few times. This chain joins TRBV11-1 and TRBJ2-7; 7 bases agree with TRBD2. Germline V gene data show CDR1 as SGHAT and CDR2 as FQDESV (reference sequence). Germline trimming cut 5 bases from V and 1 base from J; bases unmatched to any gene: 11. This CDR3 is 16 amino acids long. The chain's CDR3 is CASSIQSGINSYEQYF. CDR3 nucleotides: TGTGCCAGCAGCATCCAGAGCGGGATTAATTCCTACGAGCAGTACTTC.

Ten or more counts support this clonotype. This chain uses TRBV11-2 with TRBJ2-7; D assignment may be TRBD1 or TRBD2 (5 bases each). The germline gives CDR1 SGHAT, CDR2 FQNNGV. The ends were cut back, 4 bases at V and 5 bases at J, with 18 bases in the middle. CDR3 length: 15 amino acids. CDR3 DNA: TGTGCCAGCAGCTCTACCTGGGACCGATCAAACGAGCAGTACTTC. Translated, it gives CASSSTWDRSNEQYF.

This clonotype was detected many times. The V call is TRBV6-5, the J call TRBJ2-7; 9 nucleotides align to TRBD1. V lost 2 bases and J lost 0; bases outside the gene matches: 5. Germline V CDR1 and CDR2: MNHEY, SVGAGI. This CDR3 has 16 amino acids. The CDR3 coding sequence is TGTGCCAGCAGTTACACCGGGACAGGGAGCTCCTACGAGCAGTACTTC. Amino acids: CASSYTGTGSSYEQYF.

This clonotype was seen repeatedly, ten times or more. V and J are TRBV28 and TRBJ2-1; D gene uncertain. The ends were cut back, 5 bases at V and 4 bases at J, with 9 bases in the middle. There are 13 residues in the CDR3. The germline V gene has CDR1 MDHEN and CDR2 SYDVKM. The CDR3: CASSPDTYNEQFF. The CDR3 DNA sequence: TGTGCCAGCAGTCCCGACACTTACAATGAGCAGTTCTTC.